This passage covers 25 T cell receptor beta chains from one sample sequenced in a study of OX40 agonist ivuxolimab in advanced cancers. Measured with immunoSEQ multiplex PCR; TCRdb has only the in-frame clones, and not every one. The data show 90,000 to 100,000 clones, 89% seen once. Sequencing used CD4+ or CD8+ T cells sorted from blood, obtained in a trial of the OX40 agonist ivuxolimab. The receptor source for this set is an adult with an advanced solid tumor such as melanoma, head and neck, liver or kidney cancer.

The chain is built from TRBV27 and TRBJ1-1, with no clear D. The germline V and J ends were trimmed by 4 bases and 6 bases, with 12 bases remaining between them. CDR3 length: 13 residues. Germline-derived CDR1 and CDR2 are MNHEY and SMNVEV (reference sequence). The CDR3 nucleotides read TGTGCCAGCAGTTCCCTCGAGGGCTCTGAAGCTTTCTTT. Translated, it gives CASSSLEGSEAFF.

The chain combines TRBV2 with TRBJ2-1; 10 bases are a match to TRBD2. V gave up 6 bases and J gave up 6 bases; unmatched junction bases: 8. Looked up from germline, CDR1 is SNHLY and CDR2 is FYNNEI. This CDR3 has 15 amino acids. The CDR3 DNA sequence: TGTGCCAGCAGCCTAGCGGGGGAACTATCCAATGAGCAGTTCTTC. This sequence encodes CASSLAGELSNEQFF.

CDR3 loop: CASSTHRSGANVLTF. The CDR3 DNA is TGTGCCAGTAGTACCCACAGGTCTGGGGCCAACGTCCTGACTTTC. The V gene is TRBV19, the J gene TRBJ2-6; D may be TRBD1 (5 bases). The V end was cut by 4 bases, the J end by 1 base, with 8 bases between. This CDR3 is 15 amino acids long. Germline assignment: CDR1 LNHDA and CDR2 SQIVND (reference sequence). Based on the CDR3 plus reference TRBV19 and TRBJ2-6, the full variable domain is DGGITQSPKYLFRKEGQNVTLSCEQNLNHDAMYWYRQDPGQGLRLIYYSQIVNDFQKGDIAEGYSVSREKKESFPLTVTSAQKNPTAFYLCASSTHRSGANVLTFGAGSRLTVL.

V is TRBV6-5 and J is TRBJ2-7, with a weak D call TRBD1 (6 bases). Between the trimmed V and J ends, which lost 0 bases and 0 bases, there was a span of 9 bases. CDR3 length equals 15 residues. In germline, CDR1 is MNHEY, CDR2 SVGAGI. The CDR3 coding sequence is TGTGCCAGCAGTTACTCGATGACAGGCTCCTACGAGCAGTACTTC. It encodes CASSYSMTGSYEQYF.

V gene TRBV2 combines with J gene TRBJ2-7; 7 positions agree with TRBD1. The CDR3 totals 14 residues. V trimming: 5 bases; J trimming: 2 bases; junction bases outside the gene matches: 6. CDR1 and CDR2 (germline): SNHLY, FYNNEI. This CDR3 reads CASSSGQVAYEQYF. Written as DNA, the CDR3 is TGTGCCAGCAGTTCAGGACAGGTGGCCTACGAGCAGTACTTC.

This chain uses TRBV5-1 with TRBJ2-1, with D possibly matching TRBD2 (5 bases). Germline assignment: CDR1 SGHRS and CDR2 YFSETQ. Trimming left V 0 bases short and J 6 bases short, with 16 bases between. The CDR3 sequence is 16 residues long. The CDR3 region is CASSLGGGGSLNEQFF. CDR3 bases: TGCGCCAGCAGCTTGGGCGGCGGAGGTTCCCTCAATGAGCAGTTCTTC.

This sequence joins TRBV19 and TRBJ2-7, with TRBD1 matching over 8 bases. V was pared by 3 bases and J by 4 bases, with 8 bases of the junction left unmatched. The CDR3 is made up of 15 amino acids. CDR1 LNHDA and CDR2 SQIVND come from the germline V gene (reference sequence). DNA of the CDR3: TGTGCCAGTAGTATTGGACAGGGACACCGATACGAGCAGTACTTC. It codes for CASSIGQGHRYEQYF.

The chain recombines TRBV19 with TRBJ2-3, with 8 bases matching TRBD1. The CDR3 totals 17 residues. The V and J ends lost 4 bases and 2 bases, in that order; junction bases with no gene match: 11. The germline V gene has CDR1 LNHDA and CDR2 SQIVND (reference sequence). DNA of the CDR3: TGTGCCAGTAGTACAGTCGGTGGGACAGGATCCACAGATACGCAGTATTTT. It is translated as CASSTVGGTGSTDTQYF.

The table lists this clone with a count of one. The chain recombines TRBV5-1 with TRBJ2-7; D remains unclear. This CDR3 has 15 residues. CDR1 is SGHRS and CDR2 is YFSETQ in the germline V gene. V dropped 0 bases and J dropped 2 bases, with 12 bases sitting between them. Here the CDR3 reads CASSLEGPLTYEQYF. The DNA of the CDR3 is TGCGCCAGCAGCTTGGAGGGCCCTCTGACCTACGAGCAGTACTTC.

The rearrangement joins TRBV6-6 to TRBJ2-7; perhaps TRBD1 as D (6 bases). The CDR3 is made up of 11 amino acids. V was shortened by 8 bases and J by 3 bases, with 8 bases between the two germline ends. Germline V lookup: CDR1 MNHNY, CDR2 SVGAGI (reference sequence). CDR3: CASSGDYEQYF. The CDR3 bases are TGTGCCAGCTCAGGGGACTACGAGCAGTACTTC.

This chain connects TRBV5-1 to TRBJ2-1; 9 bases map to TRBD2. The CDR3 is 16 amino acids. The germline gives CDR1 SGHRS, CDR2 YFSETQ. V lost 4 bases to trimming and J lost 6 bases; unmatched junction nucleotides: 11. The CDR3 spells CASSPTGTSNRNEQFF. As DNA, the CDR3 is TGCGCCAGCAGCCCGACCGGGACTAGCAACCGCAATGAGCAGTTCTTC.

The V call is TRBV6-5, the J call TRBJ2-6; D unresolved. Germline lookup yields CDR1 MNHEY and CDR2 SVGAGI. V was shortened by 4 bases and J by 0 bases, with 10 bases between the two germline ends. This CDR3 region has 16 residues. The CDR3 reads CASSSRLVSGANVLTF. DNA for the CDR3: TGTGCCAGCAGTTCCAGACTCGTCTCTGGGGCCAACGTCCTGACTTTC.

V is TRBV19 and J is TRBJ1-2; 7 nucleotides line up with TRBD1. The V segment lost 0 bases and the J segment 7 bases; nucleotides outside the gene matches: 5. The CDR3 totals 14 residues. Germline CDR1 and CDR2: LNHDA and SQIVND (reference sequence). The chain's CDR3 is CASSIEGRGFGYTF. Here the CDR3 DNA reads TGTGCCAGTAGTATAGAGGGCAGGGGGTTTGGCTACACCTTC.

DNA for the CDR3: TGTGCCAGCAGCTTAAGGGAAGGCTACACCTTC. This encodes CASSLREGYTF. The rearrangement joins TRBV7-9 to TRBJ1-2, with D hard to call. The CDR3 totals 11 residues. Germline-derived CDR1 and CDR2 are SEHNR and FQNEAQ (reference sequence). Trimming pared 2 bases from V and 8 bases from J, leaving 6 bases between.

This clone was picked up one time. Distinct nucleotide sequences in the sample also encode this CDR3. V usage is TRBV5-8 and J usage is TRBJ1-1; 8 nucleotides align to TRBD1. Germline CDR1 SGHTS, CDR2 YDEGEE. The CDR3 covers 15 residues. J lost 1 base, V lost 4 bases, and 6 bases had no gene match. The CDR3 coding sequence is TGTGCCAGCAGCCGAACCGGGACAGGGAACACTGAAGCTTTCTTT. This gives the protein CASSRTGTGNTEAFF.

The chain combines TRBV28 with TRBJ2-3, with D possibly matching TRBD2 (6 bases). This CDR3 region has 15 residues. V was shortened by 8 bases and J by 0 bases, with 15 bases between the two germline ends. Germline V CDR1 and CDR2: MDHEN, SYDVKM. The CDR3 here is CASSYSGTSTDTQYF. DNA for the CDR3: TGTGCCAGCTCCTATAGCGGTACTAGCACAGATACGCAGTATTTT.

This chain links TRBV14 with TRBJ1-6, with D perhaps TRBD1 (5 bases). The CDR3 consists of 18 residues. Germline assignment: CDR1 SGHDN and CDR2 FVKESK. V lost 4 bases and J lost 7, with 23 bases in between. In DNA, the CDR3 is TGTGCCAGCAGCCTCCTAAGGCCCGGGGGGACCGGCAATTCACCCCTCCACTTT. This sequence encodes CASSLLRPGGTGNSPLHF.

The rearrangement uses TRBV7-9 and TRBJ2-7; tentative D call: TRBD1 (6 bases). Germline-derived CDR1 and CDR2 are SEHNR and FQNEAQ (reference sequence). V gave up 5 bases and J gave up 3 bases, with 14 bases separating them. This CDR3 comprises 14 residues. The CDR3 nucleotides are TGTGCCAGCAGCCCGCGGACAGATTTCTACGAGCAGTACTTC. Translated, it gives CASSPRTDFYEQYF. The complete variable domain, with remaining parts taken from reference TRBV7-9 and TRBJ2-7, reads DTGVSQNPRHKITKRGQNVTFRCDPISEHNRLYWYRQTLGQGPEFLTYFQNEAQLEKSRLLSDRFSAERPKGSFSTLEIQRTEQGDSAMYLCASSPRTDFYEQYFGPGTRLTVT.

V gene TRBV5-1 combines with J gene TRBJ2-1, with TRBD1 identical over 9 bases. This CDR3 is built from 14 residues. The germline V gene encodes CDR1 SGHRS and CDR2 YFSETQ. V dropped 0 bases and J dropped 9; count of bases not matched to a gene: 4. CDR3 loop: CASSLGPGQGEQFF. The CDR3 coding sequence is TGCGCCAGCAGCTTGGGTCCGGGACAGGGTGAGCAGTTCTTC.

The chain links TRBV2 to TRBJ1-5, with no clear D. Germline V lookup: CDR1 SNHLY, CDR2 FYNNEI. V dropped 7 bases and J dropped 0 bases, with 4 bases sitting between them. This CDR3 is 12 amino acids long. The CDR3, as DNA: TGTGCCAGCAAGGGTAGCAATCAGCCCCAGCATTTT. Translated: CASKGSNQPQHF. The variable domain in full, with the rest retrieved from reference TRBV2 and TRBJ1-5, is EPEVTQTPSHQVTQMGQEVILRCVPISNHLYFYWYRQILGQKVEFLVSFYNNEISEKSEIFDDQFSVERPDGSNFTLKIRSTKLEDSAMYFCASKGSNQPQHFGDGTRLSIL.

The chain uses TRBV20-1 and TRBJ2-1; D gene unclear. The CDR3 covers 11 residues. V was clipped by 0 bases and J by 4 bases, with 1 base between them. Germline V lookup: CDR1 DFQATT, CDR2 SNEGSKA (reference sequence). The CDR3 DNA sequence: TGCAGTGCTAGAGAGTACAATGAGCAGTTCTTC. Protein: CSAREYNEQFF.

The rearrangement joins TRBV4-2 to TRBJ1-3; D perhaps matches TRBD1 (6 bases). The germline V gene encodes CDR1 LGHNA and CDR2 YNFKEQ. With 4 bases removed from V and 1 base from J, the gap between germline ends came to 11 bases. The CDR3 has 15 residues. CDR3 sequence reads: CASSPSGTSGNTIYF. The CDR3 DNA is TGTGCCAGCAGCCCAAGTGGGACATCTGGAAACACCATATATTTT.

This clone was seen a few times. The chain carries TRBV30 and TRBJ1-2; a weak D match, TRBD1 (5 bases). In germline, CDR1 is GTSNPN, CDR2 SVGIG (reference sequence). The CDR3 is 14 amino acids. Trimming pared 1 base from V and 4 bases from J, leaving 13 bases between. CDR3 region: CAWSAWGGTYGYTF. DNA for the CDR3: TGTGCCTGGAGTGCTTGGGGGGGAACCTATGGCTACACCTTC.

The CDR3 reads CASSLRQVHAGGPSNTGELFF. As DNA, the CDR3 is TGCGCCAGCAGCCTCCGGCAAGTTCATGCAGGGGGCCCTTCGAACACCGGGGAGCTGTTTTTT. V and J are TRBV4-1 and TRBJ2-2; 8 bases line up with TRBD1. The trim removed 4 bases at V and 0 bases at J, leaving 19 bases unmatched. Germline V CDR1 and CDR2: MGHRA, YSYEKL. The CDR3 totals 21 residues.

CDR3 nucleotide sequence: TGCAGCGTTGAAGATGGGGGGGCTTTCTACGAGCAGTACTTC. It yields the protein CSVEDGGAFYEQYF. The chain uses TRBV29-1 and TRBJ2-7; the D gene is possibly TRBD2 (7 bases). CDR3 length equals 14 residues. Germline V gene sequence: CDR1 SQVTM, CDR2 ANQGSEA. V dropped 0 bases and J dropped 3 bases, with 12 bases sitting between them.